Sequencing of this T cell receptor beta chain was carried out in a study of T cell changes during pregnancy in multiple sclerosis. The CDR3 contains 14 residues. Germline-derived CDR1 and CDR2 are SGHRS and YFSETQ. V lost 4 bases to trimming and J lost 0 bases, with 11 bases between them. The data were produced by immunoSEQ multiplex PCR, yet TCRdb's version contains in-frame clones alone and is incomplete. The sample holds 65,000 to 90,000 clones; approximately 92% are singletons and the top ten take around 2%. The source material was peripheral blood, sampled in the second trimester of pregnancy. The sequence derives from a female donor with multiple sclerosis, enrolled in a pregnancy study. V usage is TRBV5-1 and J usage is TRBJ2-7; D gene ambiguous. For the CDR3, the DNA is TGCGCCAGCAGCAGGCAGGAACCCTCCTACGAGCAGTACTTC. Its translation: CASSRQEPSYEQYF.